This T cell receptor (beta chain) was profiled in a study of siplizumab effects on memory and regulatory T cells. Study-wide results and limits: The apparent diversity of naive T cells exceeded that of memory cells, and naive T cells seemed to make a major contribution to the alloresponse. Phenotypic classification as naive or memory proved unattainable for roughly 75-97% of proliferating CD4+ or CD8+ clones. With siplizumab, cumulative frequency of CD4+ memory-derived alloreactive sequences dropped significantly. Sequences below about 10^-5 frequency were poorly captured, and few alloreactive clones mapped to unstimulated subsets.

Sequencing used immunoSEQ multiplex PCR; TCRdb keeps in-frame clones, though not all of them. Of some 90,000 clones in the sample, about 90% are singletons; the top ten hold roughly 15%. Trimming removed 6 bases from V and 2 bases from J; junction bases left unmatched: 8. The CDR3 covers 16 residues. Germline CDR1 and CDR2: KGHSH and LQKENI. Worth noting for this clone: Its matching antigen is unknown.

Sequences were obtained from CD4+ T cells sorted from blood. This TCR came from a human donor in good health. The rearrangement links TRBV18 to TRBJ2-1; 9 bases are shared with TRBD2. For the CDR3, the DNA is TGTGCCAGCTCTCCTAATAGCGGGAGCACCTACAATGAGCAGTTCTTC. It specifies CASSPNSGSTYNEQFF. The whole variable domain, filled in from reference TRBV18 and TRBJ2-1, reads NAGVMQNPRHLVRRRGQEARLRCSPMKGHSHVYWYRQLPEEGLKFMVYLQKENIIDESGMPKERFSAEFPKEGPSILRIQQVVRGDSAAYFCASSPNSGSTYNEQFFGPGTRLTVL.